This TCR beta chain was recovered during a study of blood T cells in healthy people across ages. Findings and limits, study-wide: No conclusive comparison of naive versus antigen-experienced cells was possible with unsorted PBMCs. There was a strong correlation between TCR beta diversity and naive T cell percentage.

CDR1 and CDR2 (germline): GTSNPN, SVGIG (reference sequence). CDR3 length equals 13 residues. Notes on this clonotype: Its antigen is undetermined. The junction differs from germline at one of its ends, possibly a read error.

Primed by a sample-barcoded 5' primer and a J-beta primer mix, a second PCR proceeded for 7 to 11 cycles. The template-switch adaptor, which had 12 random nucleotides, put a tag on each cDNA molecule. TCRdb recomputed calls from the 5' RACE reads with MiXCR, one row per CDR3 protein. The sample consists of some 790,000 distinct CDR3 sequences, about 28% of them appearing once. The J gene is TRBJ2-7, the V gene TRBV30, with D hard to call. The end of the DNA is better explained by TRBJ2-5, so the J call may be wrong. This TCR derives from a woman older than 75 in good health. The sequencing input was blood. Here the CDR3 DNA reads TGTACCTGGGGTGTGAGGTGGGATGGGACCCAGTACTTC. Translating gives CTWGVRWDGTQYF.